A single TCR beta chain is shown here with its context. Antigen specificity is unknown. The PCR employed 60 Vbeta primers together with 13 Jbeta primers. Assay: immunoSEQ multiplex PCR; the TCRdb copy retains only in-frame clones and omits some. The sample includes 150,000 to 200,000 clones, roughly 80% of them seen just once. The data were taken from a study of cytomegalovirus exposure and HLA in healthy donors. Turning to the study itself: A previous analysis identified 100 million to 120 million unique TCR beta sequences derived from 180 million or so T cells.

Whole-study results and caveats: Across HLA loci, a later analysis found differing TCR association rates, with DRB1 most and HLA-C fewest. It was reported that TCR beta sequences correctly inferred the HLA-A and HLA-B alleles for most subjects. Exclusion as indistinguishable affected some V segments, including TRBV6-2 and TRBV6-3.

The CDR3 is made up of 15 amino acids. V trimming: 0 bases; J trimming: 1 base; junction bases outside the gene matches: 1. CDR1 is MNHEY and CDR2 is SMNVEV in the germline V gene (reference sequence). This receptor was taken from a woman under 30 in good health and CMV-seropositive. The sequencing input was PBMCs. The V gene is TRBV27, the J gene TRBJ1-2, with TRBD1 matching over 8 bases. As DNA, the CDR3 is TGTGCCAGCAGTTTATCAGACAGGGGTAACTATGGCTACACCTTC. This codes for CASSLSDRGNYGYTF.